A selection of T cell receptor beta chains follows, all from one sample in a study of T cell responses to AZD1222 COVID-19 vaccine. Sequencing was performed with immunoSEQ multiplex PCR; in TCRdb, only in-frame clones are kept and a portion is missing. Here the sample spans about 120,000 clones, about nine tenths being singletons. Specimen: peripheral blood, collected on day 0 of MenACWY control vaccination. Receptors were obtained from an adult in good health. Both conserved end residues are trimmed from each CDR3.

>TRBJ1-1|12|TRBV27
ASRSQGRNTEAF
>TRBJ2-3|14|TRBV2
ATKTTTGGYTDTQY
>TRBJ1-2|11|TRBV6-1
ASSEATGHGYT
>TRBJ2-1|13|TRBV9
ASSVPAGRDNEQF
>TRBJ2-3|13|TRBV4-1
ASRRGGQSSDTQY
>TRBJ1-2|12|TRBV15
ATSRDIRFDGYT
>TRBJ1-6|15|TRBV7-2
ASSLWGAGNYNSPLH
>TRBJ2-1|13|TRBV4-3
ASSQDGRGYNEQF
>TRBJ2-1|14|TRBV6-1
ASSVSQTVGYNEQF
>TRBJ1-2|12|TRBV30
AWGAGGAGYGYT
>TRBJ2-7|12|TRBV2
ASSEVGTVSEQY
>TRBJ1-6|15|TRBV7-2
ASSLVFGQGNNSPLH
>TRBJ2-1|12|TRBV20-1
SASFPSGAQRQF
>TRBJ2-1|15|TRBV7-9
ASSSGLAGVNYNEQF
>TRBJ2-3|14|TRBV7-3
ASSLMASGVRDTQY
>TRBJ1-1|11|TRBV30
AWTGVLDTEAF
>TRBJ1-5|12|TRBV28
ASSSTGNNQPQH
>TRBJ1-4|12|TRBV18
ASSPVRGHEKLF
>TRBJ2-7|15|TRBV18
ASSPKEREAVFYEQY
>TRBJ2-1|12|TRBV24-1
ATSSTSGNNEQF
>TRBJ2-3|14|TRBV13
ASSLPSGGGADTQY
>TRBJ1-3|12|TRBV15
ATGDRGLKNTIY
>TRBJ1-6|13|TRBV9
ASSVSDSYNSPLH
>TRBJ1-1|12|TRBV11-2
ASSLRGLNTEAF
>TRBJ1-2|11|TRBV19
ASRVGTGVGYT
>TRBJ2-5|14|TRBV6-5
ASSYSRATSRETQY
>TRBJ2-1|14|TRBV9
ASSVGGRAVGDEQF
>TRBJ2-3|14|TRBV7-2
ASSLTSGASTDTQY
>TRBJ1-1|15|TRBV2
ASRGQVSILMNTEAF
>TRBJ1-5|11|TRBV25-1
ASSAGLNQPQH
>TRBJ2-5|10|TRBV6-2/TRBV6-3
ASSFRGKTQY
>TRBJ2-1|15|TRBV24-1
ATSDTLGQGSYNEQF
>TRBJ2-7|13|TRBV28
ASSLVGFPMGEQY
>TRBJ1-4|11|TRBV5-6
ASSFGDGEKLF
>TRBJ2-2|10|TRBV28
ASSFYPGELF
>TRBJ1-6|13|TRBV7-9
ASSDTGEGNSPLH
>TRBJ1-5|14|TRBV28
ASILAGTGYNQPQH
>TRBJ1-2|12|TRBV11-2
ASSLRSESYGYT
>TRBJ1-5|14|TRBV7-9
ASSLGYGVGNQPQH
>TRBJ1-1|11|TRBV15
ATSRQSRTEAF
>TRBJ1-2|11|TRBV12-3/TRBV12-4
ASSLRGSYGYT
>TRBJ1-5|11|TRBV5-1
ASALGAGQPQH
>TRBJ2-1|13|TRBV7-9
ASSLTGSSYNEQF
>TRBJ2-7|12|TRBV5-6
ASSLGDGAYEQY
>TRBJ2-1|15|TRBV11-3
ASSLEPPGSGNNEQF
>TRBJ2-2|13|TRBV6-5
ASRWTGGITGELF
>TRBJ1-5|10|TRBV29-1
STKQGDQPQH
>TRBJ2-5|10|TRBV12-3/TRBV12-4
ASSLMEETQY
>TRBJ1-3|13|TRBV4-2
ASSQGTGSGNTIY
>TRBJ1-1|14|TRBV5-6
ASSLLGLGGNTEAF
>TRBJ2-3|9|TRBV7-2
ASSPLDTQY
>TRBJ2-1|13|TRBV3-1/TRBV3-2
ASSQDRGRYNEQF
>TRBJ2-5|9|TRBV29-1
SVVWVETQY
>TRBJ1-2|13|TRBV11-2
ASSLDLGAHYGYT